The 13 T cell receptor beta chains below all came from one sample that was sequenced in a study of blood T cell repertoires in COVID-19 (dated by TCRdb to the early 2020s). The library was obtained by the immunoSEQ multiplex PCR assay. Not all clones reach the TCRdb copy of this immuneACCESS table, which keeps in-frame sequences only. Checked studies attribute under half of the gap to unresolved V genes and leave the rest unexplained. This sample lists around 150,000 clones; roughly three quarters were detected once. The top ten clonotypes cover less than 4.5% of the sample. The sequencing sample was made of peripheral blood. The receptors were sampled from a man in his 60s with acute or convalescent COVID-19.

V is TRBV5-1 and J is TRBJ2-5; D is perhaps TRBD2 (5 bases). This CDR3 has 14 residues. V lost 7 bases to trimming and J lost 4 bases, with 17 bases between them. CDR1 and CDR2 (germline): SGHRS, YFSETQ. In DNA form, the CDR3 reads TGCGCCAGCGGGTCCGGGGAGCTGGTAGAGACCCAGTACTTC. This gives the protein CASGSGELVETQYF.

The gene calls are TRBV12-5 and TRBJ2-3; a weak D match, TRBD1 (5 bases). Germline V CDR1 and CDR2: LGHNT, FRNRAP. V was shortened by 0 bases and J by 6 bases, with 16 bases between the two germline ends. This CDR3 has 16 residues. This CDR3 reads CASGLVRSGKGDTQYF. CDR3 DNA: TGTGCTAGTGGTTTGGTAAGGTCAGGGAAAGGGGATACGCAGTATTTT.

V gene TRBV2 combines with J gene TRBJ2-7; 9 bases are shared with TRBD1. In germline, CDR1 is SNHLY, CDR2 FYNNEI. V trimming: 7 bases; J trimming: 4 bases; junction bases outside the gene matches: 14. The CDR3 covers 16 residues. CDR3 DNA: TGTGCCAGCACCAGAACCGGGACAGGGCGATTGTACGAGCAGTACTTC. It codes for CASTRTGTGRLYEQYF.

The rearrangement joins TRBV5-4 to TRBJ2-5; 7 nucleotides match TRBD2. CDR1 SGHNT and CDR2 YYREEE come from the germline V gene (reference sequence). The CDR3 totals 15 residues. The V gene end was trimmed by 3 bases and the J gene end by 5 bases; junction bases not matched to a gene: 10. This chain's CDR3 is CASSSGRGEWETQYF. The CDR3 nucleotides read TGTGCCAGCAGCTCGGGACGGGGGGAGTGGGAGACCCAGTACTTC.

This clone was picked up a small number of times. This rearrangement joins TRBV6-5 to TRBJ1-2, with 7 bases identical to TRBD1. The trim removed 6 bases at V and 1 base at J, leaving 8 bases unmatched. CDR1 is MNHEY, CDR2 SVGAGI, per germline. The CDR3 spans 15 residues. The chain's CDR3 is CASRTPGTVNYGYTF. The CDR3 DNA is TGTGCCAGCAGGACCCCCGGGACAGTTAACTATGGCTACACCTTC.

J is TRBJ2-4 and V is TRBV11-3; D gene uncertain. Looked up from germline, CDR1 is SGHNT and CDR2 is YENEEA. Trimming left V 1 base short and J 0 bases short, with 7 bases between. This CDR3 has 15 amino acids. Written as DNA, the CDR3 is TGTGCCAGCAGCTTAGGGCCAGGAGCCAAAAACATTCAGTACTTC. Residues: CASSLGPGAKNIQYF.

This clone was seen just once. The chain is built from TRBV7-2 and TRBJ2-5, with 14 bases aligning to TRBD2. The CDR3 has 16 amino acids. The germline V gene has CDR1 SGHTA and CDR2 FQGNSA. Trimming cost V 3 bases and J 5 bases; bases outside gene matches: 5. This chain's CDR3 is CASSLTSGRAGETQYF. The CDR3 nucleotides are TGTGCCAGCAGCTTGACTAGCGGGAGGGCCGGGGAGACCCAGTACTTC.

The genes are TRBV25-1 and TRBJ2-7, with D unclear. This CDR3 comprises 13 residues. Trimming left V 3 bases short and J 4 bases short, with 10 bases between. The germline gives CDR1 MGHDK, CDR2 SYGVNS. CDR3 DNA: TGTGCCAGCAGTGAGAGTATGCGATACGAGCAGTACTTC. Its protein is CASSESMRYEQYF.

The rearrangement links TRBV28 to TRBJ1-6; TRBD1 matches at 8 bases. This CDR3 region has 14 residues. Germline V CDR1 and CDR2: MDHEN, SYDVKM. V gave up 6 bases and J gave up 6 bases; unmatched junction bases: 4. The CDR3 here is CASSTGQANSPLHF. The DNA of the CDR3 is TGTGCCAGCAGCACGGGACAGGCTAATTCACCCCTCCACTTT.

The chain couples TRBV10-3 to TRBJ1-1; the D gene is possibly TRBD1 (6 bases). Trimming removed 10 bases from V and 1 base from J, with 10 bases in between. The CDR3 length is 12 residues. Germline CDR1 is ENHRY and CDR2 is SYGVKD. CDR3 bases: TGTGCCACAAAGGGACAGAACACTGAAGCTTTCTTT. It yields the protein CATKGQNTEAFF.

The chain links TRBV19 to TRBJ2-5, with 11 bases matching TRBD2. The CDR3 runs to 15 residues. CDR1 is LNHDA and CDR2 is SQIVND in the germline V gene (reference sequence). Trimming removed 2 bases from V and 5 bases from J; junction bases left unmatched: 4. CDR3 nucleotide sequence: TGTGCCAGTAGTATAAGGACTAGCGGGTACGAGACCCAGTACTTC. It yields the protein CASSIRTSGYETQYF.

This clone has a handful of counts. The V gene is TRBV6-5, the J gene TRBJ2-2; the match to TRBD1 covers 8 bases. J gave up 4 bases and V 6 bases, and 7 bases lay outside the gene matches. This CDR3 is built from 15 residues. Germline V gene sequence: CDR1 MNHEY, CDR2 SVGAGI. The CDR3: CASSGQGRSTGELFF. Here the CDR3 DNA reads TGTGCCAGCAGCGGACAGGGTAGGAGCACCGGGGAGCTGTTTTTT.

The gene calls are TRBV6-2 or TRBV6-3 and TRBJ2-5; D not resolved. From germline, CDR1 is MNHEY and CDR2 SVGEGT. Trimming removed 3 bases at V and 0 bases at J, with 11 bases between. The length of the CDR3 is 15 residues. CDR3 coding DNA: TGTGCCAGCAGTTATTTAGCCAGAGACCAAGAGACCCAGTACTTC. It is translated as CASSYLARDQETQYF.